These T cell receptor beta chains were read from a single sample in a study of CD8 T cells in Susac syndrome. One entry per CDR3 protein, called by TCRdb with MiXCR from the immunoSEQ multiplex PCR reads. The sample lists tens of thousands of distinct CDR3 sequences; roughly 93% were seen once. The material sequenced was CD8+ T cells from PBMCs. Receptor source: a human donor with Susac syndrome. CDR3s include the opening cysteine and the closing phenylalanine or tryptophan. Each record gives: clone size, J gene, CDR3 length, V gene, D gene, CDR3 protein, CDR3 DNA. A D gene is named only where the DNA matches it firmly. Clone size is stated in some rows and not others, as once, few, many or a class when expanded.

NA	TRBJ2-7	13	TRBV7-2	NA	CASSLPGPYEQYF	TGTGCCAGCAGCTTACCCGGTCCCTACGAGCAGTACTTC
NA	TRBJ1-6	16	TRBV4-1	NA	CASRMWQVLYNSPLHF	TGCGCCAGCAGGATGTGGCAAGTACTCTATAATTCACCCCTCCACTTT
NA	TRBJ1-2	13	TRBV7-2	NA	CASSLGRTAGYTF	TGTGCCAGCAGCTTAGGACGGACAGCTGGCTACACCTTC
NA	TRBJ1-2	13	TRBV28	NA	CASSVQEALGYTF	TGTGCCAGCAGTGTACAGGAGGCGCTTGGCTACACCTTC
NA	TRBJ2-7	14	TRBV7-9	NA	CASSPGLEIYEQYF	TGTGCCAGCAGCCCGGGACTGGAGATCTACGAGCAGTACTTC
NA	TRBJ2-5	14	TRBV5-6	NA	CASSFPHVRETQYF	TGTGCCAGCAGCTTTCCTCATGTTAGGGAGACCCAGTACTTC
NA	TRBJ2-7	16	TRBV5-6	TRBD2	CASSPWGLAGTYEQYF	TGTGCCAGCAGCCCTTGGGGACTAGCGGGGACCTACGAGCAGTACTTC
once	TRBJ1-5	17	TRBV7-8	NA	CASSLVREGPSNQPQHF	TGTGCCAGCAGCTTAGTCAGGGAGGGGCCCAGCAATCAGCCCCAGCATTTT
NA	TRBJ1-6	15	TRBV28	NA	CASSLSGFNNSPLHF	TGTGCCAGCAGTTTATCCGGGTTCAATAATTCACCCCTCCACTTT
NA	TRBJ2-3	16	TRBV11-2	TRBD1	CASSLDREFNTDTQYF	TGTGCCAGCAGCCTCGACAGGGAATTTAACACAGATACGCAGTATTTT
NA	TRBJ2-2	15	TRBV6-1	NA	CASNFDGGVTGELFF	TGTGCCAGCAATTTTGACGGTGGGGTTACCGGGGAGCTGTTTTTT
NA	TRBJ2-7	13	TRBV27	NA	CASSLGTSYEQYF	TGTGCCAGCAGTTTAGGGACATCCTACGAGCAGTACTTC
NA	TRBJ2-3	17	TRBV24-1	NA	CATSDLLGGGPTDTQYF	TGTGCCACCAGTGATTTACTTGGGGGGGGGCCCACAGATACGCAGTATTTT
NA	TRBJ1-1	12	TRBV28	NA	CASSLTNTEAFF	TGTGCCAGCAGTTTGACCAACACTGAAGCTTTCTTT
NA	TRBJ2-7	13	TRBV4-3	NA	CASSQELAYEQYF	TGCGCCAGCAGCCAAGAACTGGCTTACGAGCAGTACTTC
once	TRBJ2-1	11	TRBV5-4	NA	CASSLPNEQFF	TGTGCCAGCAGCTTGCCGAATGAGCAGTTCTTC
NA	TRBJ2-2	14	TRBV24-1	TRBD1	CATSDWDRTGELFF	TGTGCCACCAGTGACTGGGACAGGACCGGGGAGCTGTTTTTT
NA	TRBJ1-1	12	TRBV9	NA	CASSAGSPEAFF	TGTGCCAGCAGCGCCGGGAGCCCTGAAGCTTTCTTT
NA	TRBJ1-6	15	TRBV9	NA	CASSVAPGYNSPLHF	TGTGCCAGCAGCGTAGCCCCGGGTTATAATTCACCCCTCCACTTT
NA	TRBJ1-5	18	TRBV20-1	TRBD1	CSARERDREVVGNQPQHF	TGCAGTGCTAGAGAACGGGACAGGGAGGTTGTGGGCAATCAGCCCCAGCATTTT
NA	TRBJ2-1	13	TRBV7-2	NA	CASSLGGSNEQFF	TGTGCCAGCAGCCTAGGGGGTAGCAATGAGCAGTTCTTC
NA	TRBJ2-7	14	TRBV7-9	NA	CASSLEGLGYEQYF	TGTGCCAGCAGCTTGGAAGGCTTAGGATACGAGCAGTACTTC
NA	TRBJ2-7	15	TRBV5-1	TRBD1	CASSWGQGNFYEQYF	TGCGCCAGCAGCTGGGGACAGGGTAACTTCTACGAGCAGTACTTC